This TCR beta chain came from a study of graft-versus-host responses after intestinal transplantation. Data came from immunoSEQ multiplex PCR; TCRdb stores just in-frame clones and leaves some out. This sample carries 90,000 to 130,000 clones, approximately 93% of them seen once, and the ten largest clones take 1% to 1.5%. Points on this clone: No antigen is known for it.

The receptor was derived from a human donor who was the organ donor for an intestinal transplant. Sequences were derived from unstimulated CD8+ T cells sorted from spleen or lymph node cells, sampled before transplant.

For the CDR3, the DNA is TGCGCCAGCAGGGGGTTCGGTAGGGGTGGGGCCAACGTCCTGACTTTC. Amino acid sequence: CASRGFGRGGANVLTF. The chain recombines TRBV4-1 with TRBJ2-6; the D gene is possibly TRBD1 (5 bases). Germline lookup yields CDR1 MGHRA and CDR2 YSYEKL. Trimming took off 6 bases at V and 3 bases at J, with 15 bases between the two ends. This CDR3 has 16 residues.